This is a list of T cell receptor beta chains from one sample in a study of T-cell memory formation after mild COVID-19. TCRdb ran MiXCR on the 5' RACE reads and lists one entry per CDR3 protein. The table lists fewer than 250,000 distinct CDR3 sequences, about 10% of them singletons, with approximately 2.8% in the top ten. Source material: PBMCs or a T cell subset sorted from them (not recorded which). These receptors were obtained from a man aged 18 to 30 who had mild COVID-19 (a few samples of this study predate the infection). Cell type and time point are not known. Both conserved end residues are part of each CDR3. A D gene is named only where the DNA matches it firmly. Clone size is given for some rows only: seen once, a few or many times, or a class if the clone is expanded.

v_gene: TRBV9
len: 14
d_gene: .
abundance: few
j_gene: TRBJ2-2
CDR3aa: CASSQGADTGELFF
CDR3nt: TGTGCCAGCAGCCAGGGCGCTGACACCGGGGAGCTGTTTTTT

v_gene: TRBV2
len: 14
d_gene: .
abundance: many
j_gene: TRBJ2-5
CDR3aa: CASYSVGGGETQYF
CDR3nt: TGTGCCAGTTATAGCGTGGGAGGCGGAGAGACCCAGTACTTC

v_gene: TRBV5-1
len: 13
d_gene: .
abundance: .
j_gene: TRBJ2-5
CDR3aa: CASSITPGETQYF
CDR3nt: TGCGCCAGCAGCATCACCCCAGGGGAGACCCAGTACTTC

v_gene: TRBV15
len: 17
d_gene: .
abundance: few
j_gene: TRBJ1-5
CDR3aa: CATSRGGWGSWNQPQHF
CDR3nt: TGTGCCACCAGCAGAGGAGGGTGGGGGTCGTGGAATCAGCCCCAGCATTTT

v_gene: TRBV5-1
len: 13
d_gene: .
abundance: few
j_gene: TRBJ2-5
CDR3aa: CASSSSGTETQYF
CDR3nt: TGCGCCAGCAGCTCGAGCGGTACGGAGACCCAGTACTTC

v_gene: TRBV20-1
len: 13
d_gene: TRBD2
abundance: few
j_gene: TRBJ2-2
CDR3aa: CSGRRGSTGELFF
CDR3nt: TGCAGTGGACGGCGGGGGTCCACCGGGGAGCTGTTTTTT

v_gene: TRBV18
len: 15
d_gene: TRBD1
abundance: few
j_gene: TRBJ1-4
CDR3aa: CASSSYRGLDEKLFF
CDR3nt: TGTGCCAGCTCATCATACAGGGGGCTCGATGAAAAACTGTTTTTT

v_gene: TRBV19
len: 11
d_gene: .
abundance: .
j_gene: TRBJ1-4
CDR3aa: CASTLNEKLFF
CDR3nt: TGTGCCAGTACCCTGAATGAAAAACTGTTTTTT

v_gene: TRBV6-6
len: 15
d_gene: TRBD1
abundance: .
j_gene: TRBJ1-3
CDR3aa: CASSYKGAAGNTIYF
CDR3nt: TGTGCCAGCAGTTACAAGGGGGCTGCGGGAAACACCATATATTTT

v_gene: TRBV20-1
len: 15
d_gene: .
abundance: few
j_gene: TRBJ1-2
CDR3aa: CSARQGGGSNYGYTF
CDR3nt: TGCAGTGCTAGACAGGGTGGTGGTAGTAACTATGGCTACACCTTC

v_gene: TRBV7-2
len: 15
d_gene: .
abundance: .
j_gene: TRBJ1-6
CDR3aa: CASSLVPGLESPLHF
CDR3nt: TGTGCCAGCAGCTTAGTTCCCGGGTTGGAGTCACCCCTCCACTTT

v_gene: TRBV11-2
len: 11
d_gene: .
abundance: few
j_gene: TRBJ2-7
CDR3aa: CASSPGTEQYF
CDR3nt: TGTGCCAGCAGCCCGGGGACAGAGCAGTACTTC

v_gene: TRBV12-3/TRBV12-4
len: 14
d_gene: .
abundance: .
j_gene: TRBJ1-5
CDR3aa: CASSTEGSNQPQHF
CDR3nt: TGTGCCAGCAGTACTGAGGGGAGCAATCAGCCCCAGCATTTT

v_gene: TRBV29-1
len: 13
d_gene: .
abundance: many
j_gene: TRBJ2-1
CDR3aa: CSAALTGPNEQFF
CDR3nt: TGCAGCGCCGCGCTGACGGGGCCCAATGAGCAGTTCTTC

v_gene: TRBV5-1
len: 15
d_gene: .
abundance: few
j_gene: TRBJ1-3
CDR3aa: CASSLAAGHGNTIYF
CDR3nt: TGCGCCAGCAGCTTGGCCGCGGGACATGGAAACACCATATATTTT

v_gene: TRBV10-3
len: 16
d_gene: TRBD2
abundance: .
j_gene: TRBJ2-2
CDR3aa: CAIGPPGLAVIGELFF
CDR3nt: TGTGCCATCGGACCCCCGGGACTAGCCGTGATCGGGGAGCTGTTTTTT

v_gene: TRBV9
len: 14
d_gene: TRBD1
abundance: few
j_gene: TRBJ2-5
CDR3aa: CASSPNRGRETQYF
CDR3nt: TGTGCCAGCAGCCCAAACAGGGGGCGGGAGACCCAGTACTTC

v_gene: TRBV4-1
len: 13
d_gene: .
abundance: .
j_gene: TRBJ2-3
CDR3aa: CASSGQSSDTQYF
CDR3nt: TGCGCCAGCAGCGGACAGTCTTCGGATACGCAGTATTTT

v_gene: TRBV5-1
len: 13
d_gene: .
abundance: few
j_gene: TRBJ2-3
CDR3aa: CASRGGAGDTQYF
CDR3nt: TGCGCCAGCAGGGGTGGGGCCGGGGATACGCAGTATTTT

v_gene: TRBV25-1
len: 15
d_gene: TRBD1
abundance: few
j_gene: TRBJ1-6
CDR3aa: CASSETRGYNSPLHF
CDR3nt: TGTGCCAGCAGTGAAACCAGGGGGTATAATTCACCCCTCCACTTT

v_gene: TRBV2
len: 16
d_gene: .
abundance: few
j_gene: TRBJ1-5
CDR3aa: CASSPAGVSGNQPQHF
CDR3nt: TGTGCCAGCAGCCCCGCAGGGGTTTCTGGCAATCAGCCCCAGCATTTT

v_gene: TRBV12-3/TRBV12-4
len: 15
d_gene: .
abundance: few
j_gene: TRBJ1-6
CDR3aa: CASSYAVQGSSPLHF
CDR3nt: TGTGCCAGCAGTTACGCCGTTCAGGGTTCCTCACCCCTCCACTTT

v_gene: TRBV7-9
len: 13
d_gene: TRBD1
abundance: .
j_gene: TRBJ2-5
CDR3aa: CASSPRGRRTQYF
CDR3nt: TGTGCCAGCAGCCCAAGGGGGCGTCGAACCCAGTACTTC

v_gene: TRBV5-5
len: 15
d_gene: .
abundance: .
j_gene: TRBJ2-5
CDR3aa: CASSSVRGYEETQYF
CDR3nt: TGTGCCAGCAGCTCAGTTCGGGGTTATGAAGAGACCCAGTACTTC

v_gene: TRBV24-1
len: 13
d_gene: .
abundance: .
j_gene: TRBJ2-1
CDR3aa: CATSDLDYNEQFF
CDR3nt: TGTGCCACCAGTGATTTGGATTACAATGAGCAGTTCTTC

v_gene: TRBV5-1
len: 17
d_gene: TRBD2
abundance: .
j_gene: TRBJ2-5
CDR3aa: CASSLVVLAGNQETQYF
CDR3nt: TGCGCCAGCAGCTTGGTGGTGTTAGCGGGGAACCAAGAGACCCAGTACTTC

v_gene: TRBV6-2/TRBV6-3
len: 14
d_gene: .
abundance: many
j_gene: TRBJ2-5
CDR3aa: CASSPDLREETQYF
CDR3nt: TGTGCCAGCAGTCCGGACCTGAGGGAAGAGACCCAGTACTTC

v_gene: TRBV7-8
len: 16
d_gene: .
abundance: .
j_gene: TRBJ1-1
CDR3aa: CASSLTRWNMNTEAFF
CDR3nt: TGTGCCAGCAGCTTAACGAGGTGGAATATGAACACTGAAGCTTTCTTT

v_gene: TRBV29-1
len: 15
d_gene: .
abundance: .
j_gene: TRBJ1-1
CDR3aa: CSVSPGWGMNTEAFF
CDR3nt: TGCAGCGTTAGTCCGGGATGGGGTATGAACACTGAAGCTTTCTTT

v_gene: TRBV12-3/TRBV12-4
len: 17
d_gene: TRBD2
abundance: many
j_gene: TRBJ2-3
CDR3aa: CASSPRHSGEGADTQYF
CDR3nt: TGTGCCAGCAGTCCCCGTCATAGCGGGGAAGGGGCAGATACGCAGTATTTT

v_gene: TRBV5-1
len: 15
d_gene: .
abundance: .
j_gene: TRBJ1-1
CDR3aa: CASSGGHMGAFEAFF
CDR3nt: TGCGCCAGCAGCGGGGGACATATGGGAGCATTTGAAGCTTTCTTT

v_gene: TRBV3-1
len: 12
d_gene: .
abundance: .
j_gene: TRBJ1-1
CDR3aa: CASSQVEMGAFF
CDR3nt: TGTGCCAGCAGCCAAGTCGAAATGGGAGCTTTCTTT

v_gene: TRBV5-4
len: 16
d_gene: TRBD2
abundance: .
j_gene: TRBJ2-3
CDR3aa: CASRIRSGGNTDTQYF
CDR3nt: TGTGCCAGCAGAATACGGAGCGGGGGCAACACAGATACGCAGTATTTT

v_gene: TRBV6-5
len: 15
d_gene: TRBD1
abundance: few
j_gene: TRBJ1-1
CDR3aa: CASSYSDRGDTEAFF
CDR3nt: TGTGCCAGCAGTTACTCGGACAGGGGGGACACTGAAGCTTTCTTT

v_gene: TRBV7-3
len: 16
d_gene: TRBD2
abundance: .
j_gene: TRBJ2-4
CDR3aa: CASSSTPGLEKNIQYF
CDR3nt: TGTGCCAGCAGCTCGACACCGGGACTAGAAAAAAACATTCAGTACTTC

v_gene: TRBV7-2
len: 15
d_gene: TRBD1
abundance: few
j_gene: TRBJ1-2
CDR3aa: CASSLPRDREYGYTF
CDR3nt: TGTGCCAGCAGCTTACCCCGGGACAGGGAATATGGCTACACCTTC

v_gene: TRBV10-3
len: 12
d_gene: .
abundance: few
j_gene: TRBJ2-5
CDR3aa: CAISNGGETQYF
CDR3nt: TGTGCCATCAGTAATGGGGGGGAGACCCAGTACTTC

v_gene: TRBV7-2
len: 13
d_gene: .
abundance: .
j_gene: TRBJ1-5
CDR3aa: CASSSGQNQPQHF
CDR3nt: TGTGCCAGCAGCTCGGGCCAGAATCAGCCCCAGCATTTT

v_gene: TRBV7-9
len: 14
d_gene: TRBD2
abundance: few
j_gene: TRBJ2-7
CDR3aa: CASSLAAGGHEQYF
CDR3nt: TGTGCCAGCAGCTTAGCAGCGGGGGGGCACGAGCAGTACTTC

v_gene: TRBV6-2/TRBV6-3
len: 24
d_gene: .
abundance: many
j_gene: TRBJ2-2
CDR3aa: CASSQGLYARQLPPTYANTGELFF
CDR3nt: TGTGCCAGCAGTCAAGGACTCTATGCTCGACAACTCCCCCCCACTTACGCGAACACCGGGGAGCTGTTTTTT

v_gene: TRBV5-1
len: 15
d_gene: TRBD1
abundance: .
j_gene: TRBJ1-5
CDR3aa: CASSLEGTGDQPQHF
CDR3nt: TGCGCCAGCAGCTTGGAGGGGACAGGGGATCAGCCCCAGCATTTT

v_gene: TRBV7-2
len: 13
d_gene: .
abundance: few
j_gene: TRBJ2-5
CDR3aa: CASSFRSEETQYF
CDR3nt: TGTGCCAGCAGCTTCCGGAGCGAGGAGACCCAGTACTTC